One and the same sample provided the 8 T cell receptor beta chains below, sequenced in a study of breast tumors, draining lymph nodes, adjacent tissues. Each CDR3 protein is one row after TCRdb ran MiXCR on the multiplex PCR reads. The table has approximately 88,000 distinct CDR3 sequences, around 30% seen once. Breast cancer patients provided tissue from their axillary draining lymph nodes. Sequencing was carried out using axillary lymph node tissue. The receptor source for this set is a female donor with breast cancer. Some clones in this sample may be carry-over from other donors' samples.

This clonotype was picked up many times. This chain joins TRBV7-2 and TRBJ2-1, with D tentatively TRBD2 (6 bases). Germline loops: CDR1 SGHTA, CDR2 FQGNSA. Trimming removed 6 bases at V and 8 bases at J, with 17 bases between. The CDR3 is 14 amino acids. The CDR3 here is CASSSRDWFDEQFF. In nucleotides, the CDR3 is TGTGCCAGCAGTTCCCGGGACTGGTTCGATGAGCAGTTCTTC.

This clonotype came up many times. The chain's CDR3 is CASSLLAGGATDTQYF. The CDR3 bases are TGTGCCAGCAGCTTACTTGCGGGTGGCGCGACAGATACGCAGTATTTT. The rearrangement links TRBV7-3 to TRBJ2-3, with D possibly matching TRBD2 (5 bases). CDR1 is SGHTA, CDR2 FQGTGA, per germline. The CDR3 sequence is 16 residues long. Deletions cut 2 bases from V and 3 bases from J, with 15 bases between.

This clonotype was picked up many times. The rearrangement links TRBV7-2 to TRBJ2-3, with TRBD2 as a possible D gene (6 bases). V lost 2 bases and J 4 bases, leaving 10 bases between the germline ends. The CDR3 has 14 amino acids. From germline, CDR1 is SGHTA and CDR2 FQGNSA. The CDR3: CASSLSTSSDTQYF. CDR3 coding DNA: TGTGCCAGCAGCTTATCGACTAGTTCAGATACGCAGTATTTT.

This rearrangement joins TRBV5-6 to TRBJ2-3; D is ambiguous. The V gene's germline CDR1 is SGHDT and CDR2 YYEEEE. The V gene lost 0 bases and the J gene lost 5 bases, with 13 bases spanning the gap. The CDR3 sequence is 15 residues long. This CDR3 reads CASSLENRPGDTQYF. The CDR3 DNA sequence: TGTGCCAGCAGCTTGGAGAACAGACCGGGAGATACGCAGTATTTT.

In this sample, this clonotype turned up many times. This sequence joins TRBV20-1 and TRBJ2-7; TRBD1 is a possible D gene (6 bases). V lost 2 bases to trimming and J lost 0 bases, with 11 bases between them. This CDR3 region has 14 residues. In germline, CDR1 is DFQATT, CDR2 SNEGSKA (reference sequence). CDR3 DNA sequence: TGCAGTGCTAGATCCGACAGGAGCTCCTACGAGCAGTACTTC. Residues: CSARSDRSSYEQYF.

Remarks on this clonotype: One junction end does not reproduce the germline sequence, and a read error may be involved. The chain has TRBV20-1 and TRBJ2-5, with D perhaps TRBD1 or TRBD2 (5 bases each). Germline-derived CDR1 and CDR2 are DFQATT and SNEGSKA (reference sequence). The CDR3 length is 12 residues. CDR3 sequence: CSAKKVTGTHYF. The CDR3 coding sequence is TGCAGTGCTAAAAAGGTAACGGGGACCCACTACTTC.

The chain has TRBV12-3 or TRBV12-4 and TRBJ2-1; tentative D call: TRBD2 (5 bases). This CDR3 spans 13 amino acids. V was cut by 5 bases and J by 6 bases, with 11 bases left in between. The CDR3 protein is CASSTGRVNEQFF. In nucleotides, the CDR3 is TGTGCCAGCAGTACCGGGCGGGTCAATGAGCAGTTCTTC.

This clonotype was recorded many times. The rearrangement links TRBV20-1 to TRBJ2-2, with D possibly TRBD2 on 5 matching bases. Deletions cut 1 base from V and 1 base from J, with 10 bases between. CDR3 length: 15 residues. Germline loops: CDR1 DFQATT, CDR2 SNEGSKA (reference sequence). The CDR3 DNA reads as TGCAGTGCTAGAGCATCAAGCGGGAACACCGGGGAGCTGTTTTTT. It is translated as CSARASSGNTGELFF.